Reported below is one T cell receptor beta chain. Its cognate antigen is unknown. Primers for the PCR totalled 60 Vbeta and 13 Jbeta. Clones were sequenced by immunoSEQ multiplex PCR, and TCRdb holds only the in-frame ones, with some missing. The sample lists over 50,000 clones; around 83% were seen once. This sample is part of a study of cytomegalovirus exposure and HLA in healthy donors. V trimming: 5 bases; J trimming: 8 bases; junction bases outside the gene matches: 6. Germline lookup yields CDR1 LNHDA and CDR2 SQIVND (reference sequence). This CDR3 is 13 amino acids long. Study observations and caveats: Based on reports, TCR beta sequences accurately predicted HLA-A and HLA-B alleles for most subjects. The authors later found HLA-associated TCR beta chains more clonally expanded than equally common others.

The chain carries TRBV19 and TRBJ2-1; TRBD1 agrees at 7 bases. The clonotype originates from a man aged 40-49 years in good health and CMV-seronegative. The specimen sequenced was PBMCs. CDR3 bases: TGTGCCAGTAGTCCACAGGGGATCTATGAGCAGTTCTTC. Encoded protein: CASSPQGIYEQFF.